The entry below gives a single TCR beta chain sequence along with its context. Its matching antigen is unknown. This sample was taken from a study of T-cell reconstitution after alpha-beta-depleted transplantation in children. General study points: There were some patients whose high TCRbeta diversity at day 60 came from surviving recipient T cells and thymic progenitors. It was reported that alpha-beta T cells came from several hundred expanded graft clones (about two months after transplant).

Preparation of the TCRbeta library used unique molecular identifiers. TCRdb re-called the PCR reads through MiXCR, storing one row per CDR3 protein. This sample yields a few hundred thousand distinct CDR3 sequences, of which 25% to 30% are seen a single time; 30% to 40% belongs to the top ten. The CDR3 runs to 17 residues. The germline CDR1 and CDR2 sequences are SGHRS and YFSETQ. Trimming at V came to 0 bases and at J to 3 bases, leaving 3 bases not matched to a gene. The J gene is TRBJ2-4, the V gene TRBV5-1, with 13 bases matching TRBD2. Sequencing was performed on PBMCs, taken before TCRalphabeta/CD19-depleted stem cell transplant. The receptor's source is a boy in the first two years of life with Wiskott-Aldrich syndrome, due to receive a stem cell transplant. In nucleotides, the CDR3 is TGCGCCAGCAGCTTGGTAACTAGCGGGAGGGTCAAAAACATTCAGTACTTC. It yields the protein CASSLVTSGRVKNIQYF.